This T cell receptor beta chain emerged from a study of blood T cell repertoires in COVID-19. On the study more broadly: Spain, Italy and the United States supplied samples that represented acute and convalescent COVID-19.

In the authors' workflow: Amplifying reference gene primers gave estimates of nucleated cell counts. Measured with immunoSEQ multiplex PCR; TCRdb has only the in-frame clones, and not every one. V, J and clone size reflect that table, while D and trimming were determined from the DNA. The table records 54,000 or so clones, around 81% of them present only once. V was clipped by 4 bases and J by 7 bases, with 20 bases between them. The CDR3 runs to 16 residues. Germline V lookup: CDR1 MDHEN, CDR2 SYDVKM. The sample comprised peripheral blood. The rearrangement joins TRBV28 to TRBJ2-1; tentatively, D is TRBD1 (5 bases). This receptor was identified in a woman older than 75 with acute or convalescent COVID-19. The CDR3 sequence: CASSWPYRSKRNEQFF. The DNA for the CDR3 is TGTGCCAGCAGTTGGCCCTACAGGTCCAAGAGGAATGAGCAGTTCTTC.